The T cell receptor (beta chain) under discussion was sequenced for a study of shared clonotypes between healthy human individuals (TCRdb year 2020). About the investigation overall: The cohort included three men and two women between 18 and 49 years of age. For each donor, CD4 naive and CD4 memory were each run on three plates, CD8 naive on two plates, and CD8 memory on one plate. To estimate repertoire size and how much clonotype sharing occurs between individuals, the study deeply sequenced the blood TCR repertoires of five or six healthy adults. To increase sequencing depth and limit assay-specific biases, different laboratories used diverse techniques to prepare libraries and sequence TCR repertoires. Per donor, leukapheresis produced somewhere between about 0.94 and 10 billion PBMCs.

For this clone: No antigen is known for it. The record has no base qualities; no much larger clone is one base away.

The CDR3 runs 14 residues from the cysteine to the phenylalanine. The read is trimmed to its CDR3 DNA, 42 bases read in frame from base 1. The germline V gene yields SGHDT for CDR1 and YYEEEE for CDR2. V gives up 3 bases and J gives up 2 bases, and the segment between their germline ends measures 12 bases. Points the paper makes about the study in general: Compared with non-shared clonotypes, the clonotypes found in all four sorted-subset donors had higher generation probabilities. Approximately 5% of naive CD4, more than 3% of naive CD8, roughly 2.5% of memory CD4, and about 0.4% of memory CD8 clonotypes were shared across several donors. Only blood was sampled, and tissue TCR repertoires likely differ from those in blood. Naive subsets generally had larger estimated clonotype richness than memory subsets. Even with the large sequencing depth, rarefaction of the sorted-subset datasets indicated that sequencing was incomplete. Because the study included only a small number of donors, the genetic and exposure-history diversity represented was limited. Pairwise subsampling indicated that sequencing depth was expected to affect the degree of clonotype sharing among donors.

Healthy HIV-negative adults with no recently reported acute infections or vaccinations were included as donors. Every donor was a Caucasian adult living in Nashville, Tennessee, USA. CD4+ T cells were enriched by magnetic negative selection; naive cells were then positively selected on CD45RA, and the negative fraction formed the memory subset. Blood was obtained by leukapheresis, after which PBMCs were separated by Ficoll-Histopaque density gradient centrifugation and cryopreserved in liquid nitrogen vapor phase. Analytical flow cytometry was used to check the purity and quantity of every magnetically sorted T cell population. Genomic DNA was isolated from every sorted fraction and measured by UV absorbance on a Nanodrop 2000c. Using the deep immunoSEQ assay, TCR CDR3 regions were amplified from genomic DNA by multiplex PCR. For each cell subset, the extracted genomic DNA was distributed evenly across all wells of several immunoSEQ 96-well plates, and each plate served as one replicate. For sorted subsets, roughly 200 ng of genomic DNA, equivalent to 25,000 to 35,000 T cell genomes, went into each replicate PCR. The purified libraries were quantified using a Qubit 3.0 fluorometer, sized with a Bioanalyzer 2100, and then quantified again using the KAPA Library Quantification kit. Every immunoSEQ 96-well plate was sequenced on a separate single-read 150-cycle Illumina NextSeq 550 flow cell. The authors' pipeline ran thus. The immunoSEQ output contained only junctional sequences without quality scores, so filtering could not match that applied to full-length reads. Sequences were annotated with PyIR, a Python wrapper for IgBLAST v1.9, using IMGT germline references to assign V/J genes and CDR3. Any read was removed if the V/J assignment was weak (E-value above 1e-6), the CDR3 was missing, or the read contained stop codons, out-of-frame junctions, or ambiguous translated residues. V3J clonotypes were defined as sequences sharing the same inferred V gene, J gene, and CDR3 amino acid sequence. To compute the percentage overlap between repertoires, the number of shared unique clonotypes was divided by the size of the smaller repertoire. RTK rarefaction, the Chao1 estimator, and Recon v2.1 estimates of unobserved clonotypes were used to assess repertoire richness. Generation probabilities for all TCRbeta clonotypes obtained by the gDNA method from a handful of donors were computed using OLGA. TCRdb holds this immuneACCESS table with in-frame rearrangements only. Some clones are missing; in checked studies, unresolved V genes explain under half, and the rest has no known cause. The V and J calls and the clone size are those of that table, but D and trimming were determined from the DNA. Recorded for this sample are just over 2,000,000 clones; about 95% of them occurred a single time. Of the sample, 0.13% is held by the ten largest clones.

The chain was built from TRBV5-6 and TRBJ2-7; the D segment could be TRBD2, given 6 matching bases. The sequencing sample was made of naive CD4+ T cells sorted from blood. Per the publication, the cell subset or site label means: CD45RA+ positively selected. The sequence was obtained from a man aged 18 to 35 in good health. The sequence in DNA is TGTGCCAGCAGCTCACCGGGAGTGACCTACGAGCAGTACTTC. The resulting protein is CASSSPGVTYEQYF.